This TCR beta chain was retrieved from a study of beta chain features in type 1 diabetes. Germline lookup yields CDR1 MNHNS and CDR2 SASEGT. The V end was cut by 1 base, the J end by 4 bases, with 7 bases between. CDR3 length equals 13 residues. The sequenced template was cDNA made from the entire isolated RNA. Profiling relied on immunoSEQ multiplex PCR, and the TCRdb table lists in-frame clones only, not all of them. The table has hundreds of thousands of clones, roughly 12% seen once. This clone has just a few counts. The clonotype comes from a man younger than 35 in good health. The chain uses TRBV6-1 and TRBJ2-5; possibly TRBD2 for D (6 bases). The source material was naive CD4+ T cells from blood. Here the CDR3 DNA reads TGTGCCAGCAGTGAAGTAGCGGCAGAGACCCAGTACTTC. It yields the protein CASSEVAAETQYF.